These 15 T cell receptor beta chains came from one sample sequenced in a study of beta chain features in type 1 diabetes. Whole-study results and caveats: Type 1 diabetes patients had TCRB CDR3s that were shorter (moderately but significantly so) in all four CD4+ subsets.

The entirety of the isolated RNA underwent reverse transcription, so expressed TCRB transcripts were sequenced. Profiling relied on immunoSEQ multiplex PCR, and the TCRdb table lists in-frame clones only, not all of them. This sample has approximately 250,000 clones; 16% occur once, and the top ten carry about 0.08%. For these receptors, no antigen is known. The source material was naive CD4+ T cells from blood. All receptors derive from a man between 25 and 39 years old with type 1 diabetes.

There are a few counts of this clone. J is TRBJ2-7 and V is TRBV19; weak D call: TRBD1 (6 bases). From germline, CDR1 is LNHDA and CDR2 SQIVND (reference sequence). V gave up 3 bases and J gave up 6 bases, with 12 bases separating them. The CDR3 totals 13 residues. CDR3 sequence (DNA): TGTGCCAGTAGTATCCTCGGACAGTTCGAGCAGTACTTC. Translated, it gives CASSILGQFEQYF. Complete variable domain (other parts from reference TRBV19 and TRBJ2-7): DGGITQSPKYLFRKEGQNVTLSCEQNLNHDAMYWYRQDPGQGLRLIYYSQIVNDFQKGDIAEGYSVSREKKESFPLTVTSAQKNPTAFYLCASSILGQFEQYFGPGTRLTVT.

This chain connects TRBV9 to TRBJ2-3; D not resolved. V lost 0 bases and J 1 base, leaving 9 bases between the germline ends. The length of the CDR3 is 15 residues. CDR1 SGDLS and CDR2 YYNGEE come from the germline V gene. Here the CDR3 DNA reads TGTGCCAGCAGCGTAGTAGGAGTCGGCACAGATACGCAGTATTTT. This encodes CASSVVGVGTDTQYF.

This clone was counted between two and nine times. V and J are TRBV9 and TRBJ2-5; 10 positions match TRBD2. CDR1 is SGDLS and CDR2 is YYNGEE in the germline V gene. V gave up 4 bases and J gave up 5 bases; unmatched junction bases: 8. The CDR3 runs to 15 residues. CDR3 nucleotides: TGTGCCAGCAGCCTTACTAGCGGGATGGGGGAGACCCAGTACTTC. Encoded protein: CASSLTSGMGETQYF.

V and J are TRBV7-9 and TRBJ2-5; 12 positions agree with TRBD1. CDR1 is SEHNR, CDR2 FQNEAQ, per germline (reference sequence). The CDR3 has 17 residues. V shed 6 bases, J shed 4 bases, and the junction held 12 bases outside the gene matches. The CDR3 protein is CASRPGTGGAQGETQYF. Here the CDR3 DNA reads TGTGCCAGCAGACCCGGGACAGGGGGCGCTCAGGGAGAGACCCAGTACTTC.

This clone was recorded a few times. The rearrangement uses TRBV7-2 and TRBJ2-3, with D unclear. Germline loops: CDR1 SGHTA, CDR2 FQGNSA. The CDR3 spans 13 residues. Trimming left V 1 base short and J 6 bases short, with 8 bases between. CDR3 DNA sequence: TGTGCCAGCAGCTTAGGTGTGGTGGATACGCAGTATTTT. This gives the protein CASSLGVVDTQYF.

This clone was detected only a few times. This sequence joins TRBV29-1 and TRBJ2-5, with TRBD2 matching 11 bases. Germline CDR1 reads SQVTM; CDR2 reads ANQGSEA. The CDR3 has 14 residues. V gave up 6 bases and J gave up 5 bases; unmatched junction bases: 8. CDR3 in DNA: TGCAGCGTATCGGGACTAGCGGTAATTGAGACCCAGTACTTC. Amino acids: CSVSGLAVIETQYF.

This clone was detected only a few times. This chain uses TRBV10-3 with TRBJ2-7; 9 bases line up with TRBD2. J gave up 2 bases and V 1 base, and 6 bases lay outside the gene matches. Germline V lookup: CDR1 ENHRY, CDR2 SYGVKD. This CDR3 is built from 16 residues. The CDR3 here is CAISEYKAGGTYEQYF. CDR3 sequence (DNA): TGTGCCATCAGTGAGTATAAAGCGGGAGGTACCTACGAGCAGTACTTC.

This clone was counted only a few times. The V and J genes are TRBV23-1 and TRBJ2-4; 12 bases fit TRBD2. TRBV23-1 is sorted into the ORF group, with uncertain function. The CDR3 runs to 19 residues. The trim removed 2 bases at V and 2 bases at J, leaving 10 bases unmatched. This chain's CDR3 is CASSQPKTSGSFTKNIQYF. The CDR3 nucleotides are TGCGCCAGCAGTCAACCTAAGACTAGCGGGAGTTTTACCAAAAACATTCAGTACTTC.

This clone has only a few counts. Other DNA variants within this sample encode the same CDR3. In DNA, the CDR3 is TGTGCCATCTCGCCGAGCACAGATACGCAGTATTTT. Residues: CAISPSTDTQYF. This chain links TRBV10-3 with TRBJ2-3; D uncertain. V lost 8 bases, J lost 0 bases, and 6 bases lay in between. This CDR3 region has 12 residues. Germline V gives CDR1 ENHRY, CDR2 SYGVKD.

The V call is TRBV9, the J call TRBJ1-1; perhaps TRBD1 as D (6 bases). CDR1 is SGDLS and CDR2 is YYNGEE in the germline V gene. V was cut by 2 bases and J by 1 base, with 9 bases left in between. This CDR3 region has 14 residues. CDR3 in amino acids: CASSVGQPNTEAFF. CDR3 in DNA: TGTGCCAGCAGCGTCGGACAGCCGAACACTGAAGCTTTCTTT.

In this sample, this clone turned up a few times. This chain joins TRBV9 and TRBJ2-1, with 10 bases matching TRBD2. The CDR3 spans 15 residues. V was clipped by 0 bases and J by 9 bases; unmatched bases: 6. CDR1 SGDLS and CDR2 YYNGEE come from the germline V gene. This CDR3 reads CASSVVGLAGVEQFF. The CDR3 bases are TGTGCCAGCAGCGTAGTGGGGCTAGCGGGAGTTGAGCAGTTCTTC.

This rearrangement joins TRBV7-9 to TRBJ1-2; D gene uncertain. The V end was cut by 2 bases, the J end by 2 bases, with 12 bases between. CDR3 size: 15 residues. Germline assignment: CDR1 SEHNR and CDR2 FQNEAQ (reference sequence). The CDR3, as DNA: TGTGCCAGCAGCTTAACGAACCAGTTGAACTATGGCTACACCTTC. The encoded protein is CASSLTNQLNYGYTF.

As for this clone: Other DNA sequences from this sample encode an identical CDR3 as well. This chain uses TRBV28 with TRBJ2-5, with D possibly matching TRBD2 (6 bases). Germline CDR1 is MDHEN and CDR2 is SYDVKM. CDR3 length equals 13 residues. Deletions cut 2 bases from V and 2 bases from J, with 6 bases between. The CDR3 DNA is TGTGCCAGCAGTTTAGGGGGGCAAGAGACCCAGTACTTC. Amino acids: CASSLGGQETQYF.

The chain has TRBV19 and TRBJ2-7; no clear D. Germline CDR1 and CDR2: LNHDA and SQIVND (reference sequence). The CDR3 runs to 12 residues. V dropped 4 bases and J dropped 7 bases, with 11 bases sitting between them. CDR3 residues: CASSTLGMEQYF. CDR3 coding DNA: TGTGCCAGTAGTACCCTCGGTATGGAGCAGTACTTC.

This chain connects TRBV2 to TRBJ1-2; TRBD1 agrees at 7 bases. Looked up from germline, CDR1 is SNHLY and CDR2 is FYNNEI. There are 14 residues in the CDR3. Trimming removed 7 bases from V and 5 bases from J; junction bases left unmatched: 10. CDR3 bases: TGTGCCAGCATGATGGACAGGACCGATTATGGCTACACCTTC. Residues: CASMMDRTDYGYTF.